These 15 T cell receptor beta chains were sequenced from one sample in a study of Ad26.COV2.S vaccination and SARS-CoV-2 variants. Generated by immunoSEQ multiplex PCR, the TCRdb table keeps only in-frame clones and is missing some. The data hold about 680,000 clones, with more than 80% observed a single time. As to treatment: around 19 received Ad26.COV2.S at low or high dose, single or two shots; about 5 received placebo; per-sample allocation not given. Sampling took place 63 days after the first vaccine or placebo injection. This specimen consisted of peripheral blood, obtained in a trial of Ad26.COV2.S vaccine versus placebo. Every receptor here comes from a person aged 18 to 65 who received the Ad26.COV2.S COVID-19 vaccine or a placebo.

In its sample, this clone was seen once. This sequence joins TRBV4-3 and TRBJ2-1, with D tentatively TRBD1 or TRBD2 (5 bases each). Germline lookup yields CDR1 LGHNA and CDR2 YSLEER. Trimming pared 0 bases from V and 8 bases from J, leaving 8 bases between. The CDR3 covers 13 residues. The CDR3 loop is CASSQDGTDEQFF. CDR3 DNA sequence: TGCGCCAGCAGCCAAGATGGGACGGATGAGCAGTTCTTC.

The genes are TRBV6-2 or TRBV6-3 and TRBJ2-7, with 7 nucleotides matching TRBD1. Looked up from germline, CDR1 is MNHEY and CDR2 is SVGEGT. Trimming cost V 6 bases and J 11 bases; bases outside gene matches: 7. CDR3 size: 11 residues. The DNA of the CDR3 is TGTGCCAGCAGCCCGGGACAGCCCGAGTACTTC. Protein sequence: CASSPGQPEYF.

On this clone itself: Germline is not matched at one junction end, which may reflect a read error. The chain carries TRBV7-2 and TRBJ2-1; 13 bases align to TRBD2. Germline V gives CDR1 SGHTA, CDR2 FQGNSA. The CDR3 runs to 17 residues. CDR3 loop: CASSLAGTSGIYNEQFF. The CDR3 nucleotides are TGTGCCAGCAGTTTAGCGGGGACTAGCGGGATTTACAATGAGCAGTTCTTC.

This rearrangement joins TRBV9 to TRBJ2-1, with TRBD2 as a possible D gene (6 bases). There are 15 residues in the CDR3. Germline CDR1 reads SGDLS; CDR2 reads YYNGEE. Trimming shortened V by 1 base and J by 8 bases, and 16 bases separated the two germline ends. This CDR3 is CASSVWEARKHEQFF. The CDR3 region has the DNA TGTGCCAGCAGCGTATGGGAGGCGAGGAAGCATGAGCAGTTCTTC. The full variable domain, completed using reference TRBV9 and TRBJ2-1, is DSGVTQTPKHLITATGQRVTLRCSPRSGDLSVYWYQQSLDQGLQFLIQYYNGEERAKGNILERFSAQQFPDLHSELNLSSLELGDSALYFCASSVWEARKHEQFFGPGTRLTVL.

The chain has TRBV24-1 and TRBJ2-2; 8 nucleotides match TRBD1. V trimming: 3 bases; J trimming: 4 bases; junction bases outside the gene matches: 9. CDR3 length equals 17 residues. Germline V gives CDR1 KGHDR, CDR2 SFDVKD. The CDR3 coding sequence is TGTGCCACCAGTGATCCAGGGGCCAGGGGGCGCACCGGGGAGCTGTTTTTT. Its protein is CATSDPGARGRTGELFF.

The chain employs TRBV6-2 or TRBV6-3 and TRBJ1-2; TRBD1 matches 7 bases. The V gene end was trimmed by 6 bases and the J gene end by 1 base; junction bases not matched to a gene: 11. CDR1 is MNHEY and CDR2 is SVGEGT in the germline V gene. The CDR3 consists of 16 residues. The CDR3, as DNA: TGTGCCAGCAGCTCCACAGGGGTTGGACTTAACTATGGCTACACCTTC. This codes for CASSSTGVGLNYGYTF.

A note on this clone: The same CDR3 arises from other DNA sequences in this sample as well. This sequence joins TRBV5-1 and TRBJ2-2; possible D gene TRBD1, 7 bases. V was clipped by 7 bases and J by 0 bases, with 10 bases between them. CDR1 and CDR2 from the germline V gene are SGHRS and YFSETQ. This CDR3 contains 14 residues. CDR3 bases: TGCGCCAGCGCGGGACAGCCGAACACCGGGGAGCTGTTTTTT. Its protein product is CASAGQPNTGELFF. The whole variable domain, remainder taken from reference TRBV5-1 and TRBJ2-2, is KAGVTQTPRYLIKTRGQQVTLSCSPISGHRSVSWYQQTPGQGLQFLFEYFSETQRNKGNFPGRFSGRQFSNSRSEMNVSTLELGDSALYLCASAGQPNTGELFFGEGSRLTVL.

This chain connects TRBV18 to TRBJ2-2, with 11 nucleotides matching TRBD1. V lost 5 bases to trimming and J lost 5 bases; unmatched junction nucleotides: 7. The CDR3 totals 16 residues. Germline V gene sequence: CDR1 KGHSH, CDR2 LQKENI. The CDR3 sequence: CASSSGTGGRTGELFF. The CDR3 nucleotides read TGTGCCAGCTCATCCGGGACAGGGGGAAGAACCGGGGAGCTGTTTTTT. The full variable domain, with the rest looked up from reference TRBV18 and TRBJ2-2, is NAGVMQNPRHLVRRRGQEARLRCSPMKGHSHVYWYRQLPEEGLKFMVYLQKENIIDESGMPKERFSAEFPKEGPSILRIQQVVRGDSAAYFCASSSGTGGRTGELFFGEGSRLTVL.

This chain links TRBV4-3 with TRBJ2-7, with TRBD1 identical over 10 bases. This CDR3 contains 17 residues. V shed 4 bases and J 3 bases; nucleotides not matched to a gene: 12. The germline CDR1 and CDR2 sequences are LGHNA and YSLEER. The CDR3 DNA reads TGCGCCAGCAGCCGCGTACTTAGCGGGACAGGGGACTACGAGCAGTACTTC. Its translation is CASSRVLSGTGDYEQYF.

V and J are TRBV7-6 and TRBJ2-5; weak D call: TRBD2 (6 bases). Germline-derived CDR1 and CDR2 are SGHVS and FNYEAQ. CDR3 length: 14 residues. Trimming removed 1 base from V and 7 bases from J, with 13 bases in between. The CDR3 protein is CASSLERPGGTQYF. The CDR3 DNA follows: TGTGCCAGCAGCTTAGAACGGCCCGGGGGGACCCAGTACTTC.

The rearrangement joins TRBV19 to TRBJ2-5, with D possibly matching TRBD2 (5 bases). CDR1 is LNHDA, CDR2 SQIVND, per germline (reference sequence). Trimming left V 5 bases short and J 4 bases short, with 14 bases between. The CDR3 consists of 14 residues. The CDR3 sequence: CASSAGGSGETQYF. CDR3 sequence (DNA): TGTGCCAGTAGTGCCGGAGGTTCTGGAGAGACCCAGTACTTC. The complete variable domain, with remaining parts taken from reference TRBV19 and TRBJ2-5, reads DGGITQSPKYLFRKEGQNVTLSCEQNLNHDAMYWYRQDPGQGLRLIYYSQIVNDFQKGDIAEGYSVSREKKESFPLTVTSAQKNPTAFYLCASSAGGSGETQYFGPGTRLLVL.

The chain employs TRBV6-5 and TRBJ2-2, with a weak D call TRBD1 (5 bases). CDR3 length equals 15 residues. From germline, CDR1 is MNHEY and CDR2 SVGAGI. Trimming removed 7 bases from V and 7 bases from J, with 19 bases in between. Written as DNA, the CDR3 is TGTGCCAGCAACCCACAGGCCAAGAGACACGGGGAGCTGTTTTTT. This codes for CASNPQAKRHGELFF.

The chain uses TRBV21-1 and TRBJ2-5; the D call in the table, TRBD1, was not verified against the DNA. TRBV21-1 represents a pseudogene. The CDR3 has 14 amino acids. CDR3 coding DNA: TGTGCCAGCAGCAAGAAGGCCTACAGTGAGACCCAGTACTTC. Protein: CASSKKAYSETQYF.

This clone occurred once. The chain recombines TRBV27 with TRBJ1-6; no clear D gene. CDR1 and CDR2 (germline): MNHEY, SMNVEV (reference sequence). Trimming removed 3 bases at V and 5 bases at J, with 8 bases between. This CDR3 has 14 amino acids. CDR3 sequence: CASSFGQDNSPLHF. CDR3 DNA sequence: TGTGCCAGCAGTTTTGGGCAGGATAATTCACCCCTCCACTTT.

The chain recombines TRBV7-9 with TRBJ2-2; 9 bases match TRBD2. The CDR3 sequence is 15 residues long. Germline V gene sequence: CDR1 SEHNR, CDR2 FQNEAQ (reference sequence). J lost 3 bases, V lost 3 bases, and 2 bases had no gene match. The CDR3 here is CASSFASGDTGELFF. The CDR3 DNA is TGTGCCAGCAGCTTCGCTAGCGGGGACACCGGGGAGCTGTTTTTT.